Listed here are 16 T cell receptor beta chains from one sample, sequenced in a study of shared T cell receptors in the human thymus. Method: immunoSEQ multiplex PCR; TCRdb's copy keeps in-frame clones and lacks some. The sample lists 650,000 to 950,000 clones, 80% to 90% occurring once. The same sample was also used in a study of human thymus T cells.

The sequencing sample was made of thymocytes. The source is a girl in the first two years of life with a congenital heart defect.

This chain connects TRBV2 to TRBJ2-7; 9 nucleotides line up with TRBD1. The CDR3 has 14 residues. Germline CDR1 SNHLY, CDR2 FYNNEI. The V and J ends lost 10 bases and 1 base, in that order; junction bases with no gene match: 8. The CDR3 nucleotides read TGTGCCATACATACAGGGGGCGCTTCCTACGAGCAGTACTTC. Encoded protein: CAIHTGGASYEQYF.

In DNA, the CDR3 is TGTGCCAGCAGCTTGGAGGGACAGGGGGCTAACTATGGCTACACCTTC. Amino acids: CASSLEGQGANYGYTF. The V and J genes are TRBV5-4 and TRBJ1-2; 11 bases fit TRBD1. With V trimmed by 0 bases and J by 0 bases, 1 base remained unmatched. The CDR3 length is 16 residues. Looked up from germline, CDR1 is SGHNT and CDR2 is YYREEE (reference sequence). Variable domain in full (rest from reference TRBV5-4 and TRBJ1-2): ETGVTQSPTHLIKTRGQQVTLRCSSQSGHNTVSWYQQALGQGPQFIFQYYREEENGRGNFPPRFSGLQFPNYSSELNVNALELDDSALYLCASSLEGQGANYGYTFGSGTRLTVV.

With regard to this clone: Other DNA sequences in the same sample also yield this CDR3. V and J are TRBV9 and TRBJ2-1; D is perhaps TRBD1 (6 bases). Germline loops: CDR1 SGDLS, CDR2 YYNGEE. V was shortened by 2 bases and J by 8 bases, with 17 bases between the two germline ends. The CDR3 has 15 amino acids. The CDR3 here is CASSVKGNRADEQFF. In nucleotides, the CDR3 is TGTGCCAGCAGCGTTAAGGGGAACAGGGCAGATGAGCAGTTCTTC.

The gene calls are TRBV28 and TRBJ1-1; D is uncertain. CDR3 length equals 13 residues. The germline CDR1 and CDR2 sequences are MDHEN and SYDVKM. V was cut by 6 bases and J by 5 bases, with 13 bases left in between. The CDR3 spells CASRPYGRTEAFF. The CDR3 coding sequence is TGTGCCAGCAGACCCTATGGGAGGACTGAAGCTTTCTTT. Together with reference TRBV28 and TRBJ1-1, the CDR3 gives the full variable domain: DVKVTQSSRYLVKRTGEKVFLECVQDMDHENMFWYRQDPGLGLRLIYFSYDVKMKEKGDIPEGYSVSREKKERFSLILESASTNQTSMYLCASRPYGRTEAFFGQGTRLTVV.

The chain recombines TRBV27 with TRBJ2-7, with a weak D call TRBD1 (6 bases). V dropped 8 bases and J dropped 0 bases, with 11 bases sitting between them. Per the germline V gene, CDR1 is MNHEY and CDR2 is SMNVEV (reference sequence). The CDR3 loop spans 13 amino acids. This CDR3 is CASGTGNSYEQYF. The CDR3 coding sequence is TGTGCCAGCGGTACAGGGAACTCCTACGAGCAGTACTTC.

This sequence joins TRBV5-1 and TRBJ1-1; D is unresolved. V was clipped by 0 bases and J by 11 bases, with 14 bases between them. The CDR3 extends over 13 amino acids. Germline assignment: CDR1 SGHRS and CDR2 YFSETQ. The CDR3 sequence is CASSLGRLEQAFF. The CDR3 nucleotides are TGCGCCAGCAGCTTGGGACGGCTAGAGCAGGCTTTCTTT. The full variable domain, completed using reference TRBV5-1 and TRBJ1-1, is KAGVTQTPRYLIKTRGQQVTLSCSPISGHRSVSWYQQTPGQGLQFLFEYFSETQRNKGNFPGRFSGRQFSNSRSEMNVSTLELGDSALYLCASSLGRLEQAFFGQGTRLTVV.

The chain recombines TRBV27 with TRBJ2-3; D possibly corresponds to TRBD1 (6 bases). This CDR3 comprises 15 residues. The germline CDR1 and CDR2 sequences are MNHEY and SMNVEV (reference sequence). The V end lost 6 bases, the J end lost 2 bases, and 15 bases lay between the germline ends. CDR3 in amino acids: CASSPRTALTDTQYF. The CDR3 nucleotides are TGTGCCAGCAGCCCCCGGACAGCCCTCACAGATACGCAGTATTTT.

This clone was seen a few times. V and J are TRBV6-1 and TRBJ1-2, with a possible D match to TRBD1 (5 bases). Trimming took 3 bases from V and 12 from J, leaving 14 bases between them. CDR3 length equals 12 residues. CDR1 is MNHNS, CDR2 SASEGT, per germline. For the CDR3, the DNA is TGTGCCAGCAGTGATCGGACGGGAGGGGACACCTTC. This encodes CASSDRTGGDTF.

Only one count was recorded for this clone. CDR3 nucleotide sequence: TGCGCCAGCAGCTTGGGGCCTAGCGACAGAAGCTCCTACAATGAGCAGTTCTTC. Its protein product is CASSLGPSDRSSYNEQFF. The chain employs TRBV5-1 and TRBJ2-1; D is perhaps TRBD2 (6 bases). Germline-derived CDR1 and CDR2 are SGHRS and YFSETQ. Trimming shortened V by 0 bases and J by 0 bases, and 16 bases separated the two germline ends. The length of the CDR3 is 18 residues.

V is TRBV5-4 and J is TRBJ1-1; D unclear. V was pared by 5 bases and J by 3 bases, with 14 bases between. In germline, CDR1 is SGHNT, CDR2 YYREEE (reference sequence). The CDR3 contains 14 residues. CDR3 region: CASRVGVGYTEAFF. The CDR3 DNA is TGTGCCAGCAGGGTGGGAGTCGGGTACACTGAAGCTTTCTTT.

CDR3 DNA sequence: TGTGCCAGCTCAGGCAGAACCGGGTCCACATACTCTGGAAACACCATATATTTT. Its translation is CASSGRTGSTYSGNTIYF. The V gene is TRBV18, the J gene TRBJ1-3, with no clear D. The V end lost 5 bases, the J end lost 0 bases, and 20 bases lay between the germline ends. Germline assignment: CDR1 KGHSH and CDR2 LQKENI. The CDR3 totals 18 residues.

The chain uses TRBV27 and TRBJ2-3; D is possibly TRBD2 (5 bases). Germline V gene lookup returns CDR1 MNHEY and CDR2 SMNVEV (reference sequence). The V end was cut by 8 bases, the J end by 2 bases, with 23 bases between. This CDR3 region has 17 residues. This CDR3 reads CASGPLPPGMNTDTQYF. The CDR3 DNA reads TGTGCCAGCGGTCCCCTCCCCCCCGGGATGAACACAGATACGCAGTATTTT.

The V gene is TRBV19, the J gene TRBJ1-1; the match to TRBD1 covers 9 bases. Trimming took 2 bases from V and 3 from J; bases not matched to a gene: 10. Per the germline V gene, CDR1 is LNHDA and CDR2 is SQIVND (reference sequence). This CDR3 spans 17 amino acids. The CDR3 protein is CASSIRGTGSPDTEAFF. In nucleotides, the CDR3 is TGTGCCAGTAGTATAAGAGGGACAGGGAGCCCGGACACTGAAGCTTTCTTT.

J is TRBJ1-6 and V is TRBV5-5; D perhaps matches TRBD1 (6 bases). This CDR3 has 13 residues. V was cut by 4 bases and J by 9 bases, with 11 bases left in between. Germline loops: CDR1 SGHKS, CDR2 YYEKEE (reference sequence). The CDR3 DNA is TGTGCCAGCAGCGTGGGGGGGCCTTCACCCCTCCACTTT. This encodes CASSVGGPSPLHF.

In DNA form, the CDR3 reads TGTGCCAGCAGTTTACTGGGGCTTGGCTACACCTTC. Protein: CASSLLGLGYTF. The rearrangement joins TRBV28 to TRBJ1-2; maybe TRBD1 (5 bases). The CDR3 runs to 12 residues. Per germline, CDR1 MDHEN and CDR2 SYDVKM. The V gene lost 2 bases and the J gene lost 7 bases, with 8 bases spanning the gap.

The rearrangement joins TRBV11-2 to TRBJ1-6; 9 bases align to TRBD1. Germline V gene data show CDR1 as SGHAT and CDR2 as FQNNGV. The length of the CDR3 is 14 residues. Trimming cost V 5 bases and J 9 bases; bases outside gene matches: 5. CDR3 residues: CASSAGTGPSPLHF. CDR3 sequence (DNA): TGTGCCAGCAGCGCCGGGACAGGGCCTTCACCCCTCCACTTT.